The entry that follows covers one TCR beta chain sequence. The data were taken from a study of blood T cell repertoires in COVID-19. The table came from immunoSEQ multiplex PCR; TCRdb's copy has only in-frame clones and leaves some out. The sample lists about 270,000 clones; around 89% were seen once. V was pared by 5 bases and J by 5 bases, with 14 bases of the junction left unmatched. There are 17 residues in the CDR3. Germline values: CDR1 MNHEY, CDR2 SMNVEV (reference sequence). Sequencing used PBMCs or T cells enriched from blood (not recorded which). The chain employs TRBV27 and TRBJ1-2; 10 bases match TRBD1. The TCR was taken from a woman aged 18-35 years who had recovered from COVID-19. CDR3 region: CASSPIPRDRGGYGYTF. CDR3 nucleotides: TGTGCCAGCAGTCCAATCCCCCGGGACAGGGGTGGATATGGCTACACCTTC.